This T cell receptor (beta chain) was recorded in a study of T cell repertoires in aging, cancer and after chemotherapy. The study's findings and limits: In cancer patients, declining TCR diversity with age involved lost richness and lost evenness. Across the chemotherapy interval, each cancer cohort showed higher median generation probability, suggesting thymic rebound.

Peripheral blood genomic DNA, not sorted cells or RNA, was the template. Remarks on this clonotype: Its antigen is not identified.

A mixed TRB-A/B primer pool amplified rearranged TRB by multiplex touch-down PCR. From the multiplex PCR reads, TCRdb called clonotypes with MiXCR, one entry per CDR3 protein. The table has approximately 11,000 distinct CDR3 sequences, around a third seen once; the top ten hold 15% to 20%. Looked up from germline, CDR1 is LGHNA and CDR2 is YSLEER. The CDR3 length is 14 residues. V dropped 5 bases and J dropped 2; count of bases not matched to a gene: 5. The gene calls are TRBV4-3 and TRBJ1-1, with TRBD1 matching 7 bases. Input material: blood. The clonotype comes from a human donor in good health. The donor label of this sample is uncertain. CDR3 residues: CASSSDRVNTEAFF. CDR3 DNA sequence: TGCGCCAGCAGCTCCGACAGGGTAAACACTGAAGCTTTCTTT.